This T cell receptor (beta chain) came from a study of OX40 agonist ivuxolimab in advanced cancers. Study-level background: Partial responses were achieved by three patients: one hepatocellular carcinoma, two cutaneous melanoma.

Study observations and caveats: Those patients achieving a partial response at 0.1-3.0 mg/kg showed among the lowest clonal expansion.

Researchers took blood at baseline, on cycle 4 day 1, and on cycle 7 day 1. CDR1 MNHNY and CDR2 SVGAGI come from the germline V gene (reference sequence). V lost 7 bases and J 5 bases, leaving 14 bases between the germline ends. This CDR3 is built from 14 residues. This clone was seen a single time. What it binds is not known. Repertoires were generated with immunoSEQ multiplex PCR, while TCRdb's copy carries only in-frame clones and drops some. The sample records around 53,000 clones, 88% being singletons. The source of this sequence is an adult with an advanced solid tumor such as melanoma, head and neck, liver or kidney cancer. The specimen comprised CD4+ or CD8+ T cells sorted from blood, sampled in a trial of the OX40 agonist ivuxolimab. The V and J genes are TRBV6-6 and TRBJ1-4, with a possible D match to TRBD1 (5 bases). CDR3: CASTPGTQNEKLFF. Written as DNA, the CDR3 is TGTGCCAGCACCCCAGGGACGCAAAATGAAAAACTGTTTTTT.